This passage covers 19 T cell receptor beta chains from one sample sequenced in a study of blood T cell repertoires in COVID-19. Generated by immunoSEQ multiplex PCR, the TCRdb table keeps only in-frame clones and is missing some. The data hold 150,000 to 200,000 clones, with 70% to 90% observed a single time. The sequenced sample consisted of peripheral blood. These receptors all come from a woman at least 80 years old with acute or convalescent COVID-19.

The chain's CDR3 is CASSHFLNTEAFF. The DNA for the CDR3 is TGTGCCAGCAGCCACTTCCTGAACACTGAAGCTTTCTTT. The J gene is TRBJ1-1, the V gene TRBV3-1 (or the pseudogene TRBV3-2); D gene unclear. CDR1 is LGHDT, CDR2 YNNKEL, per germline (reference sequence). This CDR3 contains 13 residues. V shed 3 bases and J shed 0 bases, with 5 bases lying between them.

The chain carries TRBV5-4 and TRBJ2-1; 7 positions agree with TRBD2. The CDR3 is 15 residues long. Germline assignment: CDR1 SGHNT and CDR2 YYREEE (reference sequence). V lost 7 bases, J lost 0 bases, and 7 bases stayed unmatched. The CDR3 reads CASGGGTSSYNEQFF. Written as DNA, the CDR3 is TGTGCCAGCGGGGGGGGTACGAGCTCCTACAATGAGCAGTTCTTC.

The rearrangement joins TRBV11-2 to TRBJ2-2, with 8 bases identical to TRBD1. The length of the CDR3 is 15 residues. Trimming took 5 bases from V and 2 from J; bases not matched to a gene: 4. The germline V gene encodes CDR1 SGHAT and CDR2 FQNNGV. The chain's CDR3 is CASSLGQVNTGELFF. CDR3 nucleotides: TGTGCCAGCAGCCTGGGACAGGTCAACACCGGGGAGCTGTTTTTT. The whole variable domain, remainder taken from reference TRBV11-2 and TRBJ2-2, is EAGVAQSPRYKIIEKRQSVAFWCNPISGHATLYWYQQILGQGPKLLIQFQNNGVVDDSQLPKDRFSAERLKGVDSTLKIQPAKLEDSAVYLCASSLGQVNTGELFFGEGSRLTVL.

V gene TRBV5-1 combines with J gene TRBJ1-5, with TRBD1 matching over 7 bases. The CDR3 length is 15 residues. With V trimmed by 0 bases and J by 3 bases, 3 bases remained unmatched. CDR1 and CDR2 from the germline V gene are SGHRS and YFSETQ. The chain's CDR3 is CASSLGDSANQPQHF. The CDR3 nucleotides read TGCGCCAGCAGCTTGGGGGACAGCGCCAATCAGCCCCAGCATTTT.

V usage is TRBV7-9 and J usage is TRBJ1-1; D is ambiguous. CDR3 length: 13 amino acids. The germline V and J ends were trimmed by 5 bases and 5 bases, with 12 bases remaining between them. The V gene's germline CDR1 is SEHNR and CDR2 FQNEAQ (reference sequence). In nucleotides, the CDR3 is TGTGCCAGCAGCCTGCAGGAATTAACTGAAGCTTTCTTT. Residues: CASSLQELTEAFF. Based on the CDR3 plus reference TRBV7-9 and TRBJ1-1, the full variable domain is DTGVSQNPRHKITKRGQNVTFRCDPISEHNRLYWYRQTLGQGPEFLTYFQNEAQLEKSRLLSDRFSAERPKGSFSTLEIQRTEQGDSAMYLCASSLQELTEAFFGQGTRLTVV.

This clone was observed a handful of times. The chain uses TRBV3-1 (or the pseudogene TRBV3-2) and TRBJ1-3; 8 bases fit TRBD1. Trimming at V came to 5 bases and at J to 6 bases, leaving 12 bases not matched to a gene. Germline V CDR1 and CDR2: LGHDT, YNNKEL (reference sequence). The CDR3 covers 16 residues. As DNA, the CDR3 is TGTGCCAGCAGCGCTCCCCCAGGGACAGGCCTAAACACCATATATTTT. Protein product: CASSAPPGTGLNTIYF.

The V call is TRBV6-6, the J call TRBJ2-1; the match to TRBD2 covers 8 bases. In germline, CDR1 is MNHNY, CDR2 SVGAGI (reference sequence). The CDR3 covers 14 residues. J gave up 6 bases and V 5 bases, and 6 bases lay outside the gene matches. This CDR3 is CASSPGREGNEQFF. CDR3 coding DNA: TGTGCCAGCAGTCCCGGGAGGGAGGGCAATGAGCAGTTCTTC.

The rearrangement uses TRBV5-4 and TRBJ1-5; 7 nucleotides line up with TRBD1. The V segment lost 5 bases and the J segment 5 bases; nucleotides outside the gene matches: 4. Germline V gene lookup returns CDR1 SGHNT and CDR2 YYREEE (reference sequence). The CDR3 extends over 13 amino acids. The CDR3 protein is CASSVDRDQPQHF. The CDR3, as DNA: TGTGCCAGCAGTGTAGACAGGGATCAGCCCCAGCATTTT.

The chain is built from TRBV21-1 and TRBJ1-6. TRBV21-1 is a recognized pseudogene. The CDR3 sequence is 10 residues long. The CDR3 here is CASKAGPLHF. The CDR3 region has the DNA TGTGCCAGCAAGGCGGGGCCCCTCCACTTT.

This clone was seen once. The V and J genes are TRBV1 and TRBJ2-1; no check of the table's D call, TRBD2, against the DNA was made. TRBV1 is listed as a pseudogene. The CDR3 is 22 residues long. CDR3 sequence reads: CTSSEQLQSPGLAGGPYNEQFF. The CDR3 region has the DNA TGCACCAGCAGTGAGCAGTTGCAGTCTCCGGGACTAGCGGGAGGGCCGTACAATGAGCAGTTCTTC.

This clone was seen a single time. The rearrangement joins TRBV2 to TRBJ2-4; tentatively, D is TRBD1 (7 bases). This CDR3 comprises 16 residues. V was cut by 4 bases and J by 0 bases, with 13 bases left in between. Germline-derived CDR1 and CDR2 are SNHLY and FYNNEI. The DNA of the CDR3 is TGTGCCAGCAGTGGACCAGGGGGGCTAGCCAAAAACATTCAGTACTTC. Its translation is CASSGPGGLAKNIQYF.

This rearrangement joins TRBV24-1 to TRBJ2-2; 7 nucleotides align to TRBD2. The CDR3 runs 18 residues. The germline V gene has CDR1 KGHDR and CDR2 SFDVKD. V was pared by 3 bases and J by 4 bases, with 13 bases of the junction left unmatched. The CDR3 region has the DNA TGTGCCACCAGTGATCTCCCCCGGCTAGCGGTGGGCACCGGGGAGCTGTTTTTT. It encodes CATSDLPRLAVGTGELFF.

The chain uses TRBV11-3 and TRBJ2-1; D is unresolved. This CDR3 region has 14 residues. CDR1 and CDR2 (germline): SGHNT, YENEEA. Trimming took off 4 bases at V and 2 bases at J, with 9 bases between the two ends. In DNA form, the CDR3 reads TGTGCCAGCAGCTCCAGGTTCCCCTACAATGAGCAGTTCTTC. Protein product: CASSSRFPYNEQFF.

J is TRBJ2-7 and V is TRBV3-1 (or the pseudogene TRBV3-2), with 8 positions matching TRBD2. The CDR3 covers 15 residues. V shed 0 bases, J shed 2 bases, and the junction held 3 bases outside the gene matches. Germline loops: CDR1 LGHDT, CDR2 YNNKEL (reference sequence). CDR3 protein: CASSQEPSGPYEQYF. CDR3 bases: TGTGCCAGCAGCCAAGAGCCTAGCGGGCCCTACGAGCAGTACTTC.

In this sample, this clone turned up once. The V gene is TRBV6-1, the J gene TRBJ1-2; unclear D gene. The ends were cut back, 1 base at V and 3 bases at J, with 6 bases in the middle. The germline V gene has CDR1 MNHNS and CDR2 SASEGT. CDR3 size: 13 residues. As DNA, the CDR3 is TGTGCCAGCAGTGAAGTGGGCGACTATGGCTACACCTTC. Its protein is CASSEVGDYGYTF.

V gene TRBV6-5 combines with J gene TRBJ2-7; 12 bases fit TRBD1. The CDR3 is 15 amino acids. After removal of 6 bases from V and 3 bases from J, the junction contained 6 bases not matched to a gene. Germline lookup yields CDR1 MNHEY and CDR2 SVGAGI. The DNA for the CDR3 is TGTGCCAGCAGCCAGGGGGACAGGGGGCACTACGAGCAGTACTTC. This translates into CASSQGDRGHYEQYF.

This chain links TRBV7-2 with TRBJ2-2, with 9 nucleotides matching TRBD2. The ends lost 4 bases at V and 1 base at J; junction bases unmatched: 7. Germline CDR1 is SGHTA and CDR2 is FQGNSA. The CDR3 extends over 17 amino acids. CDR3 residues: CASSSRAGGLNTGELFF. For the CDR3, the DNA is TGTGCCAGCAGCTCCCGAGCGGGGGGCTTGAACACCGGGGAGCTGTTTTTT.

The chain joins TRBV6-6 to TRBJ1-6; possible D gene TRBD1, 5 bases. Germline-derived CDR1 and CDR2 are MNHNY and SVGAGI (reference sequence). There are 18 residues in the CDR3. V was cut by 5 bases and J by 2 bases, with 19 bases left in between. CDR3 DNA: TGTGCCAGCAGTCTGACGATGGATCGGGGGGCCTATAATTCACCCCTCCACTTT. Amino acid sequence: CASSLTMDRGAYNSPLHF.

In regard to this clone: Other nucleotide sequences in the sample specify the same CDR3. The chain is built from TRBV5-4 and TRBJ1-6, with 8 bases matching TRBD1. V was pared by 0 bases and J by 7 bases, with 0 bases of the junction left unmatched. The germline V gene encodes CDR1 SGHNT and CDR2 YYREEE (reference sequence). This CDR3 spans 14 amino acids. The CDR3 reads CASSLDRGNSPLHF. In nucleotides, the CDR3 is TGTGCCAGCAGCTTGGACAGGGGGAATTCACCCCTCCACTTT.